Here is one T cell receptor (beta chain) with its context. What it binds is unknown. The data stem from a study of monozygotic twins with inflammatory bowel disease. Study-wide results and limits: Healthy co-twins exceeded IBD patients in TCRbeta diversity as measured by inverse Simpson.

This CDR3 contains 14 residues. cDNA synthesis was performed in eight separate reactions for each sample. Through template switching, UMIs that included a 6-nucleotide sample barcode were added. TCRalpha along with TCRbeta cDNA was subjected to two nested PCRs lasting roughly 17 and 9 cycles. TCRdb re-analyzed the 5' RACE reads; it lists each CDR3 protein once, without DNA. Recorded for this sample: approximately 300,000 distinct CDR3 sequences. This chain uses TRBV12-3 or TRBV12-4 with TRBJ2-1; the D call from TCRdb, TRBD1, cannot be confirmed without DNA. This TCR was sampled from a human donor with ulcerative colitis or Crohn's disease, or a healthy co-twin of an affected twin (not recorded which). Material: blood. CDR3 sequence reads: CASSLAGGTREQFF.